Sequencing of this TCR beta chain was carried out in a study of human CD8 memory T cell subsets. Study-level points and caveats: Estimated Chao1 values suggested that diversity was greater among stem-like memory T cells than among precursor exhausted T cells.

Turning to this clonotype: Antigen: not known.

Construction of TCR beta libraries was accomplished by means of UMI-labeled 5' RACE. TCRdb reprocessed the 5' RACE reads, keeping one entry per CDR3 protein, no DNA. The sample's table shows around 4,300 distinct CDR3 sequences. Germline assignment: CDR1 SGHRS and CDR2 YFSETQ. The length of the CDR3 is 14 residues. This clonotype originated in a human donor in good health. This chain connects TRBV5-1 to TRBJ1-1. The sequencing sample was made of CD8+ effector memory T cells (TEM) sorted from PBMCs. The sample's subset: effector memory CD8 T cells, CCR7- CD45RO+ CD95+. The CDR3 reads CASSFGQEQSEAFF.